Each of the 26 T cell receptor beta chains below was sequenced from the same sample in a study of T-cell memory formation after mild COVID-19. One entry per CDR3 protein results from TCRdb running MiXCR on the 5' RACE reads. The table has 500,000 to 650,000 distinct CDR3 sequences, roughly 20% seen once. The source material was PBMCs or a T cell subset sorted from them (not recorded which). The receptors stem from an adult woman who had mild COVID-19 (a few samples of this study predate the infection). Cell type and time point are not known.

The genes are TRBV6-5 and TRBJ2-7, with a tentative D call TRBD1 (6 bases). Per the germline V gene, CDR1 is MNHEY and CDR2 is SVGAGI. The CDR3 covers 15 residues. V shed 6 bases and J shed 0 bases, with 15 bases lying between them. The CDR3 spells CASSSDRHGSYEQYF. The CDR3 region has the DNA TGTGCCAGCAGCTCGGACAGACATGGCTCCTACGAGCAGTACTTC.

This chain links TRBV7-9 with TRBJ1-2; unclear D gene. Germline V gene sequence: CDR1 SEHNR, CDR2 FQNEAQ (reference sequence). CDR3 length equals 15 residues. The V and J ends lost 8 bases and 7 bases respectively, with 23 bases between them. DNA of the CDR3: TGTGCCAGCCCCCGTTTCGGGGTGTGGAGAGGTGGCTACACCTTC. Protein sequence: CASPRFGVWRGGYTF.

The chain joins TRBV4-2 to TRBJ2-1; 8 bases fit TRBD2. The CDR3 sequence is 16 residues long. Germline trimming cut 1 base from V and 4 bases from J; bases unmatched to any gene: 6. Germline V gene sequence: CDR1 LGHNA, CDR2 YNFKEQ. DNA of the CDR3: TGTGCCAGCAGCCAAGCGTCTAGCGGGCAATACAATGAGCAGTTCTTC. This gives the protein CASSQASSGQYNEQFF.

In the case of this clonotype: The junction differs from germline at one of its ends, possibly a read error. The chain has TRBV6-2 or TRBV6-3 and TRBJ2-4, with 7 bases aligning to TRBD1. Germline loops: CDR1 MNHEY, CDR2 SVGEGT. This CDR3 spans 13 amino acids. CDR3 DNA sequence: TGTGCCAGCAGTTACGCAGTGGGGACAGCCTTCGGATTC. It specifies CASSYAVGTAFGF.

V is TRBV5-1 and J is TRBJ2-6, with D maybe TRBD2 (5 bases). The CDR3 sequence is 16 residues long. Trimming pared 0 bases from V and 0 bases from J, leaving 7 bases between. Germline CDR1 SGHRS, CDR2 YFSETQ. CDR3 amino acids: CASSLVGSSGANVLTF. The CDR3 bases are TGCGCCAGCAGCTTGGTTGGGAGCTCTGGGGCCAACGTCCTGACTTTC.

There are a few counts of this clonotype. The chain links TRBV7-2 to TRBJ2-7; 11 bases agree with TRBD2. The germline CDR1 and CDR2 sequences are SGHTA and FQGNSA. Unmatched junction bases numbered 10, after V lost 5 bases and J lost 1 base. The CDR3 is 17 amino acids. The CDR3 region is CASSPRPGLAVSYEQYF. CDR3 nucleotides: TGTGCCAGCAGCCCACGGCCGGGACTAGCGGTTTCCTACGAGCAGTACTTC.

This clonotype has more than one count but fewer than ten. The gene calls are TRBV15 and TRBJ1-5, with 7 bases matching TRBD1. CDR3 length equals 15 residues. The germline V gene encodes CDR1 LNHNV and CDR2 YYDKDF (reference sequence). V dropped 2 bases and J dropped 7; count of bases not matched to a gene: 8. The CDR3 bases are TGTGCCACCAGCAGACTAACAGGGGCTAACCAGCCCCAGCATTTT. Protein sequence: CATSRLTGANQPQHF.

This clonotype was picked up a small number of times. The V gene is TRBV20-1, the J gene TRBJ2-2; a weak D match, TRBD2 (5 bases). This CDR3 region has 16 residues. Per the germline V gene, CDR1 is DFQATT and CDR2 is SNEGSKA (reference sequence). V shed 0 bases and J shed 0 bases, with 11 bases lying between them. CDR3 region: CSARDLAAANTGELFF. For the CDR3, the DNA is TGCAGTGCTAGAGATCTCGCAGCGGCGAACACCGGGGAGCTGTTTTTT.

The rearrangement links TRBV20-1 to TRBJ1-5; 7 positions match TRBD1. This CDR3 is 12 amino acids long. The germline gives CDR1 DFQATT, CDR2 SNEGSKA (reference sequence). V trimming: 3 bases; J trimming: 11 bases; junction bases outside the gene matches: 7. CDR3: CSARRQGGAQHF. The CDR3 nucleotides read TGCAGTGCTAGGCGACAGGGTGGGGCCCAGCATTTT.

The sample holds a few counts of this clonotype. The chain employs TRBV7-9 and TRBJ1-2; 10 nucleotides match TRBD1. V gave up 1 base and J gave up 3 bases; unmatched junction bases: 5. CDR1 is SEHNR and CDR2 is FQNEAQ in the germline V gene (reference sequence). The CDR3 is 16 residues long. CDR3 in DNA: TGTGCCAGCAGCTTAGGCCCGGGACAGGGGTACTATGGCTACACCTTC. This translates into CASSLGPGQGYYGYTF. The full variable domain, with the rest looked up from reference TRBV7-9 and TRBJ1-2, is DTGVSQNPRHKITKRGQNVTFRCDPISEHNRLYWYRQTLGQGPEFLTYFQNEAQLEKSRLLSDRFSAERPKGSFSTLEIQRTEQGDSAMYLCASSLGPGQGYYGYTFGSGTRLTVV.

The chain combines TRBV20-1 with TRBJ2-1; D ambiguous. The CDR3 loop spans 11 amino acids. The germline V gene has CDR1 DFQATT and CDR2 SNEGSKA (reference sequence). V lost 4 bases, J lost 10 bases, and 11 bases lay in between. CDR3 nucleotides: TGCAGTGCTACCCCAATGGAAGAGCAGTTCTTC. Protein: CSATPMEEQFF.

The rearrangement uses TRBV7-8 and TRBJ2-1, with TRBD2 matching 8 bases. The germline gives CDR1 SGHVS, CDR2 FQNEAQ. This CDR3 region has 14 residues. The V and J ends lost 7 bases and 6 bases, in that order; junction bases with no gene match: 8. DNA for the CDR3: TGTGCCAGCAAACGTCGGGGGGGCATCAATGAGCAGTTCTTC. Translated, it gives CASKRRGGINEQFF. The full variable domain, rest sourced from reference TRBV7-8 and TRBJ2-1, is GAGVSQSPRYKVAKRGQDVALRCDPISGHVSLFWYQQALGQGPEFLTYFQNEAQLDKSGLPSDRFFAERPEGSVSTLKIQRTQQEDSAVYLCASKRRGGINEQFFGPGTRLTVL.

The gene calls are TRBV11-2 and TRBJ2-7, with D possibly matching TRBD1 (5 bases). The length of the CDR3 is 15 residues. Per the germline V gene, CDR1 is SGHAT and CDR2 is FQNNGV. The V gene lost 6 bases and the J gene lost 2 bases, with 17 bases spanning the gap. The CDR3 protein is CASRRNAAGTYEQYF. The CDR3 DNA reads as TGTGCCAGCAGAAGAAACGCCGCAGGGACCTACGAGCAGTACTTC. The full variable domain, rest sourced from reference TRBV11-2 and TRBJ2-7, is EAGVAQSPRYKIIEKRQSVAFWCNPISGHATLYWYQQILGQGPKLLIQFQNNGVVDDSQLPKDRFSAERLKGVDSTLKIQPAKLEDSAVYLCASRRNAAGTYEQYFGPGTRLTVT.

The chain links TRBV5-1 to TRBJ2-1, with 14 bases that match TRBD2. Germline-derived CDR1 and CDR2 are SGHRS and YFSETQ. The CDR3 has 17 amino acids. Trimming at V came to 4 bases and at J to 10 bases, leaving 13 bases not matched to a gene. The CDR3 DNA is TGCGCCAGCAGCACATGGACTAGCGGGAGGAAACAGGGCGAGCAGTTCTTC. Its protein is CASSTWTSGRKQGEQFF.

The table lists this clonotype with many counts. This chain connects TRBV4-3 to TRBJ2-3; D gene ambiguous. The V gene lost 0 bases and the J gene lost 0 bases, with 10 bases spanning the gap. Per the germline V gene, CDR1 is LGHNA and CDR2 is YSLEER. The CDR3 extends over 16 amino acids. The CDR3 protein is CASSQDRAVSTDTQYF. The CDR3 nucleotides are TGCGCCAGCAGCCAAGATCGGGCAGTAAGCACAGATACGCAGTATTTT.

This chain uses TRBV5-1 with TRBJ1-4; D ambiguous. Trimming stripped 4 bases from V and 7 bases from J, with 14 bases between. This CDR3 has 14 amino acids. CDR1 and CDR2 from the germline V gene are SGHRS and YFSETQ. For the CDR3, the DNA is TGCGCCAGCAGCCGTGGAGGGTCGGGTGAAAAACTGTTTTTT. Its protein product is CASSRGGSGEKLFF.

This chain uses TRBV9 with TRBJ2-3, with TRBD2 identical over 9 bases. The CDR3 consists of 16 residues. Per germline, CDR1 SGDLS and CDR2 YYNGEE. V lost 0 bases and J lost 3; bases outside the gene matches: 5. In DNA, the CDR3 is TGTGCCAGCAGCGTAGAGGCGGGGGGGCCGACAGATACGCAGTATTTT. It codes for CASSVEAGGPTDTQYF.

V is TRBV4-1 and J is TRBJ2-7; 9 bases match TRBD2. Germline loops: CDR1 MGHRA, CDR2 YSYEKL. There are 16 residues in the CDR3. The V gene end was trimmed by 1 base and the J gene end by 3 bases; junction bases not matched to a gene: 7. In DNA, the CDR3 is TGCGCCAGCAGCCAAGCATCGGGACTAGCCATCTACGAGCAGTACTTC. Protein product: CASSQASGLAIYEQYF.

This clonotype came up a few times. V gene TRBV20-1 combines with J gene TRBJ2-4; D gene ambiguous. There are 16 residues in the CDR3. Germline CDR1 DFQATT, CDR2 SNEGSKA (reference sequence). The V gene lost 1 base and the J gene lost 0 bases, with 13 bases spanning the gap. In nucleotides, the CDR3 is TGCAGTGCTAGAGGCCCTCCCATGGTAGCCAAAAACATTCAGTACTTC. As protein: CSARGPPMVAKNIQYF.

This clonotype turned up a few times. The rearrangement links TRBV6-5 to TRBJ2-1; 9 bases fit TRBD2. This CDR3 has 15 amino acids. Germline trimming cut 6 bases from V and 5 bases from J; bases unmatched to any gene: 8. Looked up from germline, CDR1 is MNHEY and CDR2 is SVGAGI. CDR3: CASSHSGGGHNEQFF. The DNA of the CDR3 is TGTGCCAGCAGCCATAGCGGGGGAGGTCACAATGAGCAGTTCTTC.

The chain combines TRBV6-1 with TRBJ2-3; no clear D. CDR1 MNHNS and CDR2 SASEGT come from the germline V gene. Trimming shortened V by 0 bases and J by 2 bases, and 9 bases separated the two germline ends. The CDR3 runs 15 residues. The CDR3 bases are TGTGCCAGCAGTGAAGCAGTCGGTTCCACAGATACGCAGTATTTT. Its protein product is CASSEAVGSTDTQYF.

J is TRBJ2-7 and V is TRBV20-1; D is uncertain. The CDR3 covers 14 residues. The germline gives CDR1 DFQATT, CDR2 SNEGSKA (reference sequence). Deletions cut 3 bases from V and 5 bases from J, with 17 bases between. The CDR3 is CSARRTSGKNEQYF. CDR3 bases: TGCAGTGCTAGGCGGACCTCCGGCAAGAACGAGCAGTACTTC.

This clonotype has only a few counts. The chain couples TRBV24-1 to TRBJ1-4; possible D gene TRBD1, 6 bases. Trimming shortened V by 2 bases and J by 6 bases, and 12 bases separated the two germline ends. The CDR3 spans 15 residues. Germline assignment: CDR1 KGHDR and CDR2 SFDVKD. This CDR3 is CATSDYSGHHEKLFF. DNA for the CDR3: TGTGCCACCAGTGATTACTCGGGACATCATGAAAAACTGTTTTTT.

This clonotype was seen a few times. The rearrangement uses TRBV27 and TRBJ2-1, with 10 positions matching TRBD2. This CDR3 is 15 amino acids long. CDR1 is MNHEY and CDR2 is SMNVEV in the germline V gene (reference sequence). Germline trimming cut 5 bases from V and 8 bases from J; bases unmatched to any gene: 9. The CDR3 bases are TGTGCCAGCAGTCAACTAGCGGGGTTGGTATATGAGCAGTTCTTC. This sequence encodes CASSQLAGLVYEQFF.

This clonotype appeared many times. The chain carries TRBV5-1 and TRBJ2-3, with D perhaps assigned TRBD1 or TRBD2 (5 bases each). This CDR3 is 13 amino acids long. The germline CDR1 and CDR2 sequences are SGHRS and YFSETQ. Trimming removed 0 bases from V and 5 bases from J, with 7 bases in between. The CDR3, as DNA: TGCGCCAGCAGCTTGGATGGGGGAGATACGCAGTATTTT. Amino acids: CASSLDGGDTQYF.

The rearrangement links TRBV4-1 to TRBJ1-2, with a possible D match to TRBD1 (6 bases). Trimming stripped 1 base from V and 7 bases from J, with 19 bases between. In germline, CDR1 is MGHRA, CDR2 YSYEKL. The CDR3 runs 16 residues. The CDR3, as DNA: TGCGCCAGCAGCCAAGCCCCTCGTGGGGCCAGGGGTGGCTACACCTTC. This translates into CASSQAPRGARGGYTF.